A single sample is the source of the 32 T cell receptor beta chains below, sequenced in a study of T cells after yellow fever vaccination. TCRdb re-called the 5' RACE reads through MiXCR, storing one row per CDR3 protein. The table includes some 320,000 distinct CDR3 sequences, 3.5% to 4.5% detected once. Sequencing used PBMCs, obtained 15 days after the yellow fever booster vaccination. The receptor source for this set is a man aged 18 to 30 who received the YFV17D yellow fever vaccine.

This clonotype was seen a handful of times. The chain carries TRBV10-2 and TRBJ2-1; no firm D call. From germline, CDR1 is WSHSY and CDR2 SAAADI. The CDR3 totals 11 residues. V dropped 9 bases and J dropped 5 bases, with 8 bases sitting between them. The DNA of the CDR3 is TGCGCCAGTTGGGTGGACAATGAGCAGTTCTTC. Amino acid sequence: CASWVDNEQFF.

This clonotype was seen many times. The CDR3 is CASTPDRVGTEAFF. The CDR3 region has the DNA TGTGCCAGCACCCCGGACAGGGTTGGAACTGAAGCTTTCTTT. The chain combines TRBV6-5 with TRBJ1-1; 8 bases match TRBD1. The CDR3 loop spans 14 amino acids. Per germline, CDR1 MNHEY and CDR2 SVGAGI. V gave up 7 bases and J gave up 5 bases; unmatched junction bases: 9.

This clonotype was counted many times. The CDR3 nucleotides read TGTGCCAGCAGTTACACTTTAGTAGGGGCGGTCTCACCCCTCCACTTT. Its translation: CASSYTLVGAVSPLHF. The gene calls are TRBV6-5 and TRBJ1-6, with a possible D match to TRBD1 (5 bases). V lost 2 bases and J lost 10, with 18 bases in between. This CDR3 spans 16 amino acids. Germline loops: CDR1 MNHEY, CDR2 SVGAGI.

This clonotype showed up just a few times. This chain uses TRBV4-1 with TRBJ1-6, with a tentative D call TRBD1 (5 bases). The CDR3 extends over 15 amino acids. Germline loops: CDR1 MGHRA, CDR2 YSYEKL. Trimming took 1 base from V and 10 from J, leaving 14 bases between them. This chain's CDR3 is CASSQGPGDGSPLHF. As DNA, the CDR3 is TGCGCCAGCAGCCAAGGGCCGGGGGATGGCTCACCCCTCCACTTT.

This clonotype was recorded at least ten times. The rearrangement links TRBV6-6 to TRBJ1-1; 11 bases match TRBD1. Germline-derived CDR1 and CDR2 are MNHNY and SVGAGI (reference sequence). V was clipped by 7 bases and J by 4 bases; unmatched bases: 2. CDR3 length: 13 residues. The CDR3 nucleotides are TGTGCCAGCACCGGGACAGGGGGCACTGAAGCTTTCTTT. This encodes CASTGTGGTEAFF.

The gene calls are TRBV4-1 and TRBJ1-1; D remains ambiguous. CDR3 length: 16 amino acids. Germline V gene data show CDR1 as MGHRA and CDR2 as YSYEKL. V was trimmed by 4 bases and J by 1 base, leaving 16 bases between them. The CDR3 protein is CASSLRPVPTNTEAFF. DNA of the CDR3: TGCGCCAGCAGCCTCAGGCCTGTCCCAACGAACACTGAAGCTTTCTTT.

This clonotype has a handful of counts. The chain employs TRBV20-1 and TRBJ2-6; no definite D call. Germline V CDR1 and CDR2: DFQATT, SNEGSKA (reference sequence). This CDR3 comprises 14 residues. V lost 3 bases, J lost 1 base, and 7 bases lay in between. The CDR3 loop reads CSASGPSGANVLTF. CDR3 nucleotides: TGCAGTGCTAGTGGGCCTTCTGGGGCCAACGTCCTGACTTTC.

CDR3 residues: CASSPSWTRETQYF. The CDR3 nucleotides read TGTGCCAGCTCACCCAGTTGGACGCGGGAGACCCAGTACTTC. The chain is built from TRBV18 and TRBJ2-5, with no clear D. V was trimmed by 3 bases and J by 5 bases, leaving 13 bases between them. CDR1 and CDR2 from the germline V gene are KGHSH and LQKENI. The CDR3 consists of 14 residues.

This clonotype showed up many times. The chain combines TRBV5-4 with TRBJ2-3, with D hard to call. The CDR3 totals 14 residues. The germline V gene has CDR1 SGHNT and CDR2 YYREEE (reference sequence). V was clipped by 1 base and J by 0 bases, with 6 bases between them. The CDR3 bases are TGTGCCAGCAGCTTGAAAGGGAGCACAGATACGCAGTATTTT. As protein: CASSLKGSTDTQYF. Variable domain in full (rest from reference TRBV5-4 and TRBJ2-3): ETGVTQSPTHLIKTRGQQVTLRCSSQSGHNTVSWYQQALGQGPQFIFQYYREEENGRGNFPPRFSGLQFPNYSSELNVNALELDDSALYLCASSLKGSTDTQYFGPGTRLTVL.

This clonotype was seen repeatedly, ten times or more. The chain employs TRBV9 and TRBJ1-6; no firm D call. Germline V gives CDR1 SGDLS, CDR2 YYNGEE. This CDR3 contains 15 residues. The V end was cut by 3 bases, the J end by 10 bases, with 17 bases between. The chain's CDR3 is CASSEDPLVRSPLHF. In DNA, the CDR3 is TGTGCCAGCAGCGAGGACCCGCTGGTCAGGTCACCCCTCCACTTT.

V is TRBV5-5 and J is TRBJ1-1; weak D call: TRBD1 (6 bases). Germline CDR1 reads SGHKS; CDR2 reads YYEKEE (reference sequence). CDR3 length: 13 amino acids. Trimming took off 2 bases at V and 3 bases at J, with 8 bases between the two ends. The CDR3 here is CASSFRTDTEAFF. Written as DNA, the CDR3 is TGTGCCAGCAGCTTCCGGACAGACACTGAAGCTTTCTTT.

This clonotype was found many times. This CDR3 is CASRTSGVAQYF. CDR3 nucleotide sequence: TGTGCCAGCAGGACTAGCGGGGTTGCGCAGTATTTT. The V and J genes are TRBV27 and TRBJ2-3; 11 bases match TRBD2. Germline V gives CDR1 MNHEY, CDR2 SMNVEV (reference sequence). CDR3 length: 12 residues. The V and J ends lost 6 bases and 10 bases, in that order; junction bases with no gene match: 3.

The table lists this clonotype with a few counts. V and J are TRBV29-1 and TRBJ2-3; D not certain. From germline, CDR1 is SQVTM and CDR2 ANQGSEA. The V end lost 2 bases, the J end lost 0 bases, and 0 bases lay between the germline ends. The CDR3 has 11 amino acids. The CDR3 reads CSVESTDTQYF. Here the CDR3 DNA reads TGCAGCGTTGAAAGCACAGATACGCAGTATTTT.

This clonotype was picked up many times. This chain uses TRBV5-4 with TRBJ1-6; 7 bases line up with TRBD1. The junction had 8 bases not matched to a gene; V was cut back by 0 bases and J by 8 bases. The CDR3 spans 16 residues. The V gene's germline CDR1 is SGHNT and CDR2 YYREEE (reference sequence). The CDR3 is CASSLGAGTVDSPLHF. The CDR3 DNA reads TGTGCCAGCAGCTTGGGGGCAGGGACAGTTGATTCACCCCTCCACTTT.

At least ten counts were recorded for this clonotype. The chain recombines TRBV10-3 with TRBJ2-5; TRBD2 aligns across 11 bases. In germline, CDR1 is ENHRY, CDR2 SYGVKD. Losses at the gene ends were 4 bases for V and 2 bases for J; bases not matched to a gene: 6. This CDR3 spans 16 amino acids. CDR3 nucleotide sequence: TGTGCCATCAGTGGAGCACTAGCGGGGGCGCAAGAGACCCAGTACTTC. Its protein product is CAISGALAGAQETQYF.

This clonotype was picked up many times. J is TRBJ2-1 and V is TRBV6-2 or TRBV6-3; possibly TRBD2 for D (6 bases). V was trimmed by 6 bases and J by 6 bases, leaving 12 bases between them. CDR3 length equals 13 residues. Germline loops: CDR1 MNHEY, CDR2 SVGEGT. This CDR3 reads CASRRDGSNEQFF. CDR3 bases: TGTGCCAGCAGACGGGACGGGAGCAATGAGCAGTTCTTC.

The CDR3 DNA follows: TGTGCCACCAGTGACCCCGGACAGGGGTACGGAGATACGCAGTATTTT. It translates to CATSDPGQGYGDTQYF. This sequence joins TRBV24-1 and TRBJ2-3, with TRBD1 matching 9 bases. Unmatched junction bases numbered 9, after V lost 4 bases and J lost 5 bases. CDR1 is KGHDR, CDR2 SFDVKD, per germline. This CDR3 contains 16 residues.

This clonotype was detected many times. The chain has TRBV28 and TRBJ2-5, with 7 positions matching TRBD2. Germline V CDR1 and CDR2: MDHEN, SYDVKM. Trimming took 4 bases from V and 0 from J; bases not matched to a gene: 8. There are 16 residues in the CDR3. DNA of the CDR3: TGTGCCAGCAGTTCGACGGGGAGGGGCGACCAAGAGACCCAGTACTTC. It translates to CASSSTGRGDQETQYF.

The CDR3 DNA is TGTGCCAGCAGCCTTTGGACAGCCATGAACACTGAAGCTTTCTTT. This sequence encodes CASSLWTAMNTEAFF. The genes are TRBV3-1 and TRBJ1-1; tentative D call: TRBD1 (6 bases). This CDR3 has 15 amino acids. V lost 4 bases, J lost 0 bases, and 12 bases lay in between. Germline V gene lookup returns CDR1 LGHDT and CDR2 YNNKEL (reference sequence).

The table lists this clonotype with a few counts. The chain joins TRBV7-9 to TRBJ1-2; 8 bases align to TRBD1. Germline V gives CDR1 SEHNR, CDR2 FQNEAQ (reference sequence). V lost 5 bases to trimming and J lost 8 bases; unmatched junction nucleotides: 10. The length of the CDR3 is 14 residues. CDR3: CASSPNDRGSGYTF. CDR3 DNA: TGTGCCAGCAGCCCGAATGACAGGGGCTCCGGCTACACCTTC.

The rearrangement joins TRBV6-5 to TRBJ2-5; no clear D gene. This CDR3 has 12 amino acids. CDR1 is MNHEY, CDR2 SVGAGI, per germline. V was cut by 0 bases and J by 5 bases, with 4 bases left in between. CDR3 loop: CASSYSMETQYF. The CDR3 DNA reads as TGTGCCAGCAGTTACTCGATGGAGACCCAGTACTTC.

A few counts support this clonotype. The chain couples TRBV19 to TRBJ1-5; D unresolved. The CDR3 spans 14 residues. Between the trimmed V and J ends, which lost 2 bases and 4 bases, there was a span of 9 bases. The germline V gene has CDR1 LNHDA and CDR2 SQIVND (reference sequence). The CDR3 coding sequence is TGTGCCAGTAGTATACGGTTAGGGAATCAGCCCCAGCATTTT. This sequence encodes CASSIRLGNQPQHF.

J is TRBJ2-3 and V is TRBV5-1, with 9 bases matching TRBD1. V gave up 3 bases and J gave up 3 bases; unmatched junction bases: 8. The CDR3 length is 16 residues. Germline lookup yields CDR1 SGHRS and CDR2 YFSETQ. CDR3 DNA sequence: TGCGCCAGCAGCTCTGAGGCAGGACAGGGGACAGATACGCAGTATTTT. Amino acid sequence: CASSSEAGQGTDTQYF.

This sequence joins TRBV7-2 and TRBJ2-2, with D perhaps TRBD2 (6 bases). This CDR3 is 15 amino acids long. Germline V gene data show CDR1 as SGHTA and CDR2 as FQGNSA. Trimming took 4 bases from V and 1 from J, leaving 10 bases between them. Here the CDR3 reads CASSSWDLNTGELFF. CDR3 DNA sequence: TGTGCCAGCAGCTCCTGGGACTTGAACACCGGGGAGCTGTTTTTT.

This clonotype was observed a handful of times. The V call is TRBV5-8, the J call TRBJ2-7; 9 bases match TRBD1. V was clipped by 3 bases and J by 4 bases; unmatched bases: 11. Germline CDR1 and CDR2: SGHTS and YDEGEE. CDR3 length: 16 amino acids. CDR3 coding DNA: TGTGCCAGCAGCTGGGGCTCCGGGACAGGGCTATACGAGCAGTACTTC. Protein: CASSWGSGTGLYEQYF. The full variable domain, its missing parts supplied by reference TRBV5-8 and TRBJ2-7, is EAGVTQSPTHLIKTRGQQATLRCSPISGHTSVYWYQQALGLGLQFLLWYDEGEERNRGNFPPRFSGRQFPNYSSELNVNALELEDSALYLCASSWGSGTGLYEQYFGPGTRLTVT.

This clonotype was detected only a few times. The CDR3 here is CASSWTGVDEKLFF. Written as DNA, the CDR3 is TGCGCCAGCAGCTGGACAGGGGTTGATGAAAAACTGTTTTTT. The chain links TRBV5-1 to TRBJ1-4; 9 positions match TRBD1. The CDR3 spans 14 residues. Germline CDR1 and CDR2: SGHRS and YFSETQ. With 3 bases clipped from V and 6 bases from J, the junction kept 3 bases outside the gene matches.

J is TRBJ2-1 and V is TRBV7-8, with a possible D match to TRBD1 (5 bases). Trimming removed 4 bases at V and 6 bases at J, with 16 bases between. The CDR3 is 15 amino acids. Germline lookup yields CDR1 SGHVS and CDR2 FQNEAQ. The CDR3 DNA sequence: TGTGCCAGCAGCTCAACCCCGGACAAGGGCAATGAGCAGTTCTTC. Its translation is CASSSTPDKGNEQFF.

This clonotype came up a few times. V usage is TRBV7-2 and J usage is TRBJ2-1; 7 bases agree with TRBD1. Trimming took 5 bases from V and 9 from J; bases not matched to a gene: 13. The V gene's germline CDR1 is SGHTA and CDR2 FQGNSA. This CDR3 has 15 residues. Written as DNA, the CDR3 is TGTGCCAGCAGCGCGAGTCAGGGGGATAGGAGTGAGCAGTTCTTC. This sequence encodes CASSASQGDRSEQFF. The full variable domain, completed using reference TRBV7-2 and TRBJ2-1, is GAGVSQSPSNKVTEKGKDVELRCDPISGHTALYWYRQSLGQGLEFLIYFQGNSAPDKSGLPSDRFSAERTGGSVSTLTIQRTQQEDSAVYLCASSASQGDRSEQFFGPGTRLTVL.

This clonotype was found a few times. V and J are TRBV3-1 and TRBJ1-4; D ambiguous. The V end was cut by 1 base, the J end by 13 bases, with 10 bases between. Germline V gene data show CDR1 as LGHDT and CDR2 as YNNKEL (reference sequence). This CDR3 spans 12 amino acids. DNA for the CDR3: TGTGCCAGCAGCCAAGGGGGAGGCGGACTGTTTTTT. Amino acids: CASSQGGGGLFF.

This clonotype showed up just a few times. The chain employs TRBV24-1 and TRBJ2-6; TRBD2 aligns across 8 bases. Germline CDR1 KGHDR, CDR2 SFDVKD. This CDR3 contains 16 residues. J was trimmed by 2 bases and V by 7 bases; bases with no gene match: 6. As DNA, the CDR3 is TGTGCCACCAGCGGACGGGAGGGGGCTGGGGCCAACGTCCTGACTTTC. This gives the protein CATSGREGAGANVLTF.

V gene TRBV7-2 combines with J gene TRBJ1-1; 8 bases match TRBD1. V gave up 5 bases and J gave up 11 bases; unmatched junction bases: 10. The germline CDR1 and CDR2 sequences are SGHTA and FQGNSA. The CDR3 is 13 amino acids. CDR3 sequence (DNA): TGTGCCAGCAGCACCCAGGGGGCAGGGTTGGCTTTCTTT. Amino acid sequence: CASSTQGAGLAFF.

Many counts were recorded for this clonotype. The V gene is TRBV21-1, the J gene TRBJ1-1; the table's D call, TRBD1, has no DNA check behind it. TRBV21-1 is marked as a pseudogene. The CDR3 contains 16 residues. As DNA, the CDR3 is TGTGCCACCTCTGAAACAGGGGGATATTTGGGGACTGAAGCTTTCTTT. It is translated as CATSETGGYLGTEAFF.